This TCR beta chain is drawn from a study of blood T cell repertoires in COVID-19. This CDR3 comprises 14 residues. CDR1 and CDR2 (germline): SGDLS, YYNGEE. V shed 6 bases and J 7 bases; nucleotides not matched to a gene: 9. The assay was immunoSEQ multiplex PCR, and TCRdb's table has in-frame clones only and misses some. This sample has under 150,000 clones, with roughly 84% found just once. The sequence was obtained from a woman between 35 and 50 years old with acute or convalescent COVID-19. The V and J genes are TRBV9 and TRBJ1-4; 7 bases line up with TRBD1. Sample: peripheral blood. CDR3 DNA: TGTGCCAGCACCCGGAAGGGGGCAAGTGAAAAACTGTTTTTT. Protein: CASTRKGASEKLFF.